These 26 T cell receptor beta chains share one sample of origin, sequenced in a study of blood T cell repertoires in COVID-19 (dated by TCRdb to about 2020). The method behind the library was the immunoSEQ multiplex PCR assay. The table comes from immuneACCESS by way of TCRdb, which keeps in-frame sequences with V and J called. Part of the clones is missing from these tables; in studies checked, under half for an unresolved V gene and the rest for unknown reasons. A total of approximately 100,000 clones appear in this sample, roughly 88% of them only once. Roughly 25% of the sample lies in the top ten. The sample consisted of peripheral blood. These receptor sequences come from a human donor in a cohort sampled during active COVID-19.

In this sample, this clone turned up once. The CDR3 loop is CASSYSNQGGTGELFF. CDR3 coding DNA: TGTGCCAGCAGTTACTCAAACCAGGGGGGCACCGGGGAGCTGTTTTTT. The rearrangement joins TRBV6-5 to TRBJ2-2; possibly TRBD1 for D (7 bases). The CDR3 sequence is 16 residues long. The germline V and J ends were trimmed by 0 bases and 4 bases, with 12 bases remaining between them. The germline gives CDR1 MNHEY, CDR2 SVGAGI.

This clone has just a few counts. V usage is TRBV6-5 and J usage is TRBJ1-6, with D perhaps matching TRBD1 (5 bases). The CDR3 consists of 14 residues. The V gene's germline CDR1 is MNHEY and CDR2 SVGAGI. The V gene lost 6 bases and the J gene lost 7 bases, with 13 bases spanning the gap. The CDR3 coding sequence is TGTGCCAGCAGCCGGATGGGGCAAAATTCACCCCTCCACTTT. It yields the protein CASSRMGQNSPLHF.

Regarding this clone: An end of the junction does not agree with germline; a read error may underlie this. V and J are TRBV29-1 and TRBJ2-5; 10 nucleotides agree with TRBD2. Germline CDR1 is SQVTM and CDR2 is ANQGSEA. The length of the CDR3 is 14 residues. This chain's CDR3 is CSVEGSGGQGTQYF. The CDR3 DNA is TGCAGCGTTGAAGGTAGCGGGGGGCAAGGGACCCAGTACTTC.

This sequence joins TRBV28 and TRBJ2-7; 8 bases match TRBD1. CDR1 is MDHEN, CDR2 SYDVKM, per germline. The CDR3 runs 13 residues. V dropped 10 bases and J dropped 3; count of bases not matched to a gene: 8. The CDR3 coding sequence is TGTGCCACGAACCGGGGACAGGACTACGAGCAGTACTTC. It yields the protein CATNRGQDYEQYF.

The rearrangement joins TRBV5-1 to TRBJ2-7; 13 bases align to TRBD2. J lost 1 base, V lost 3 bases, and 1 base had no gene match. Per the germline V gene, CDR1 is SGHRS and CDR2 is YFSETQ. This CDR3 region has 15 residues. The CDR3 DNA sequence: TGCGCCAGCAGCTGGACTAGCGGGAGTTCCTACGAGCAGTACTTC. This sequence encodes CASSWTSGSSYEQYF. Full variable domain (remainder filled in from reference TRBV5-1 and TRBJ2-7): KAGVTQTPRYLIKTRGQQVTLSCSPISGHRSVSWYQQTPGQGLQFLFEYFSETQRNKGNFPGRFSGRQFSNSRSEMNVSTLELGDSALYLCASSWTSGSSYEQYFGPGTRLTVT.

The chain has TRBV5-4 and TRBJ2-4; unclear D gene. V was shortened by 3 bases and J by 0 bases, with 10 bases between the two germline ends. CDR3 length equals 15 residues. Germline CDR1 reads SGHNT; CDR2 reads YYREEE (reference sequence). The CDR3 nucleotides read TGTGCCAGCAGCTCCCCAGGAATAGCCAAAAACATTCAGTACTTC. Translating gives CASSSPGIAKNIQYF.

The rearrangement joins TRBV3-1 (or the pseudogene TRBV3-2) to TRBJ2-1, with a possible D match to TRBD2 (5 bases). Trimming took off 3 bases at V and 2 bases at J, with 11 bases between the two ends. This CDR3 spans 15 amino acids. Germline V gene data show CDR1 as LGHDT and CDR2 as YNNKEL (reference sequence). As DNA, the CDR3 is TGTGCCAGCAGCCAGGGAGCTCTCCCCTACAATGAGCAGTTCTTC. Protein: CASSQGALPYNEQFF.

V and J are TRBV6-5 and TRBJ1-1, with D perhaps TRBD1 (6 bases). This CDR3 contains 13 residues. The germline V and J ends were trimmed by 4 bases and 10 bases, with 16 bases remaining between them. In germline, CDR1 is MNHEY, CDR2 SVGAGI. The CDR3 sequence: CASSFREGVGAFF. CDR3 nucleotides: TGTGCCAGCAGTTTTCGGGAGGGGGTAGGAGCTTTCTTT.

The gene calls are TRBV28 and TRBJ2-5, with TRBD1 matching 8 bases. This CDR3 spans 15 amino acids. The V and J ends lost 6 bases and 3 bases, in that order; junction bases with no gene match: 9. Per germline, CDR1 MDHEN and CDR2 SYDVKM. In nucleotides, the CDR3 is TGTGCCAGCAGCCCGTGGACAGGGCGAAAAGAGACCCAGTACTTC. It yields the protein CASSPWTGRKETQYF. The full variable domain, rest sourced from reference TRBV28 and TRBJ2-5, is DVKVTQSSRYLVKRTGEKVFLECVQDMDHENMFWYRQDPGLGLRLIYFSYDVKMKEKGDIPEGYSVSREKKERFSLILESASTNQTSMYLCASSPWTGRKETQYFGPGTRLLVL.

The CDR3 coding sequence is TGTGCCAGCAGCTTAATGCTAGCGGGTTACAATGAGCAGTTCTTC. Its translation: CASSLMLAGYNEQFF. This rearrangement joins TRBV7-2 to TRBJ2-1, with TRBD2 identical over 8 bases. This CDR3 contains 15 residues. V lost 2 bases and J lost 4; bases outside the gene matches: 4. The germline V gene encodes CDR1 SGHTA and CDR2 FQGNSA.

This clone occurred a few times. The genes are TRBV7-3 and TRBJ2-1, with 8 bases lining up with TRBD1. CDR1 and CDR2 (germline): SGHTA, FQGTGA. V lost 4 bases, J lost 5 bases, and 4 bases stayed unmatched. The CDR3 runs 14 residues. CDR3 nucleotide sequence: TGTGCCAGCAGCTCGGACAGGGCTAACAATGAGCAGTTCTTC. Amino acid sequence: CASSSDRANNEQFF.

The chain is built from TRBV5-1 and TRBJ2-1; 9 bases are a match to TRBD1. The V gene's germline CDR1 is SGHRS and CDR2 YFSETQ. The CDR3 covers 15 residues. With V trimmed by 3 bases and J by 2 bases, 3 bases remained unmatched. CDR3 sequence (DNA): TGCGCCAGCAGCTCCGGGACAGGGACCTACAATGAGCAGTTCTTC. Protein: CASSSGTGTYNEQFF.

V and J are TRBV28 and TRBJ1-5; maybe TRBD1 (6 bases). Germline CDR1 reads MDHEN; CDR2 reads SYDVKM. The ends were cut back, 6 bases at V and 7 bases at J, with 16 bases in the middle. This CDR3 spans 14 amino acids. DNA of the CDR3: TGTGCCAGCAGCTCGACAGGTCTTTGGCAGCCCCAGCATTTT. Translated, it gives CASSSTGLWQPQHF.

CDR3 loop: CAISRGQGDEQYF. The CDR3 DNA is TGTGCCATCAGTAGGGGACAGGGCGACGAGCAGTACTTC. The gene calls are TRBV10-3 and TRBJ2-7, with 9 bases matching TRBD1. Trimming cost V 5 bases and J 5 bases; bases outside gene matches: 4. CDR1 and CDR2 (germline): ENHRY, SYGVKD. CDR3 length: 13 amino acids.

This clone turned up a few times. The rearrangement joins TRBV10-1 to TRBJ2-7, with 9 nucleotides matching TRBD2. The CDR3 is made up of 17 amino acids. Germline-derived CDR1 and CDR2 are WNHNN and SYGVQD (reference sequence). Trimming removed 2 bases from V and 7 bases from J; junction bases left unmatched: 15. The CDR3 DNA reads as TGCGCCAGCAGTGAGGTGGCGGGAGGGCCTGACAGGAGAGAGCAGTACTTC. Protein product: CASSEVAGGPDRREQYF.

Details on this clone: The same CDR3 can be traced to other DNA sequences in this sample. This chain links TRBV7-2 with TRBJ1-5; tentative D call: TRBD1 (6 bases). Looked up from germline, CDR1 is SGHTA and CDR2 is FQGNSA. The CDR3 contains 15 residues. Trimming pared 1 base from V and 2 bases from J, leaving 9 bases between. CDR3 bases: TGTGCCAGCAGCTTAGGGCAGGGGCGCAATCAGCCCCAGCATTTT. It yields the protein CASSLGQGRNQPQHF.

The rearrangement uses TRBV6-5 and TRBJ2-3, with 7 positions matching TRBD2. Germline V gives CDR1 MNHEY, CDR2 SVGAGI. V lost 11 bases, J lost 3 bases, and 8 bases stayed unmatched. The CDR3 has 13 residues. The CDR3 DNA follows: TGTGCCGCCCTCAGGGAGGGGACAGATACGCAGTATTTT. Residues: CAALREGTDTQYF.

This chain joins TRBV19 and TRBJ2-7; TRBD1 is a possible D gene (5 bases). The CDR3 contains 15 residues. Looked up from germline, CDR1 is LNHDA and CDR2 is SQIVND (reference sequence). Trimming took 2 bases from V and 3 from J, leaving 14 bases between them. The CDR3 protein is CASSILRGSIYEQYF. The CDR3 DNA reads TGTGCCAGTAGTATATTAAGGGGAAGTATCTACGAGCAGTACTTC.

V usage is TRBV30 and J usage is TRBJ1-5; D ambiguous. CDR1 and CDR2 (germline): GTSNPN, SVGIG (reference sequence). The CDR3 contains 14 residues. With 0 bases removed from V and 3 bases from J, the gap between germline ends came to 9 bases. The CDR3 sequence: CAWSVRQNNQPQHF. For the CDR3, the DNA is TGTGCCTGGAGTGTACGCCAGAACAATCAGCCCCAGCATTTT.

The chain recombines TRBV28 with TRBJ2-7; D perhaps matches TRBD1 (5 bases). The germline CDR1 and CDR2 sequences are MDHEN and SYDVKM. V was cut by 6 bases and J by 7 bases, with 13 bases left in between. The CDR3 spans 12 residues. CDR3 bases: TGTGCCAGCAGCCGACAGCCTTTGGAGCAGTACTTC. This gives the protein CASSRQPLEQYF.

The chain recombines TRBV30 with TRBJ1-1; D may be TRBD1 (6 bases). Trimming took off 5 bases at V and 5 bases at J, with 15 bases between the two ends. This CDR3 is 13 amino acids long. Germline V lookup: CDR1 GTSNPN, CDR2 SVGIG (reference sequence). The CDR3 loop reads CAWDTIQGTEAFF. The CDR3 DNA is TGTGCCTGGGATACCATACAGGGAACTGAAGCTTTCTTT. Together with reference TRBV30 and TRBJ1-1, the CDR3 gives the full variable domain: SQTIHQWPATLVQPVGSPLSLECTVEGTSNPNLYWYRQAAGRGLQLLFYSVGIGQISSEVPQNLSASRPQDRQFILSSKKLLLSDSGFYLCAWDTIQGTEAFFGQGTRLTVV.

This clone has just a few counts. The V and J genes are TRBV4-1 and TRBJ1-1, with TRBD1 matching over 8 bases. CDR1 MGHRA and CDR2 YSYEKL come from the germline V gene. J gave up 4 bases and V 1 base, and 5 bases lay outside the gene matches. CDR3 size: 15 residues. The DNA for the CDR3 is TGCGCCAGCAGCCAAGGACAGGGGAGGCCCACTGAAGCTTTCTTT. Residues: CASSQGQGRPTEAFF.

The chain has TRBV24-1 and TRBJ1-5, with TRBD1 identical over 7 bases. The length of the CDR3 is 13 residues. From germline, CDR1 is KGHDR and CDR2 SFDVKD. With 7 bases clipped from V and 7 bases from J, the junction kept 6 bases outside the gene matches. CDR3 sequence reads: CATSSGQTQPQHF. As DNA, the CDR3 is TGTGCCACCAGCTCGGGACAGACACAGCCCCAGCATTTT.

The chain joins TRBV3-1 (or the pseudogene TRBV3-2) to TRBJ1-6, with 8 bases identical to TRBD1. Germline loops: CDR1 LGHDT, CDR2 YNNKEL (reference sequence). Trimming cost V 0 bases and J 6 bases; bases outside gene matches: 7. This CDR3 region has 17 residues. The CDR3 DNA sequence: TGTGCCAGCAGCCAAGAAATCGGACAGGGAGGTAATTCACCCCTCCACTTT. It translates to CASSQEIGQGGNSPLHF.

This clone was counted at least ten times. The V and J genes are TRBV7-8 and TRBJ2-7, with 7 bases that match TRBD1. The length of the CDR3 is 15 residues. The J segment lost 2 bases and the V segment lost 1 base, leaving 5 bases of the junction unmatched. Per the germline V gene, CDR1 is SGHVS and CDR2 is FQNEAQ. The CDR3 is CASSLDGQGAYEQYF. In DNA, the CDR3 is TGTGCCAGCAGCTTAGATGGGCAGGGGGCCTACGAGCAGTACTTC.

The gene calls are TRBV28 and TRBJ1-4, with 7 bases that match TRBD1. The CDR3 totals 14 residues. Trimming cost V 4 bases and J 7 bases; bases outside gene matches: 6. Germline V gene lookup returns CDR1 MDHEN and CDR2 SYDVKM. CDR3 sequence: CASSYQGGTEKLFF. The CDR3, as DNA: TGTGCCAGCAGTTACCAGGGGGGTACTGAAAAACTGTTTTTT.